Listed below are T cell receptor beta chains from one sample, sequenced in a study of blood T cell repertoires in COVID-19. Clones were sequenced by immunoSEQ multiplex PCR, and TCRdb holds only the in-frame ones, with some missing. The repertoire holds roughly 210,000 clones, with roughly nine tenths as singletons. The sequenced sample consisted of peripheral blood. These receptors originate from a man aged 70 or older with acute or convalescent COVID-19. Each CDR3 is given with its conserved first and last residue. A D gene is named only where the DNA matches it firmly.

j_call v_call d_call cdr3_aa cdr3_nt
TRBJ2-2 TRBV19 TRBD2 CASSPTRTSGHTGELFF TGTGCCAGTAGCCCTACCCGGACTAGCGGCCACACCGGGGAGCTGTTTTTT
TRBJ2-5 TRBV21-1 - CASSKKGQSEETQYF TGTGCCAGCAGCAAAAAGGGACAGTCTGAAGAGACCCAGTACTTC
TRBJ1-3 TRBV5-5 - CASSLAVTFSGNTIYF TGTGCCAGCAGCTTGGCGGTCACCTTCTCTGGAAACACCATATATTTT
TRBJ2-7 TRBV11-2 - CASSFQVLYEQYF TGTGCCAGCAGCTTCCAGGTACTTTACGAGCAGTACTTC
TRBJ2-6 TRBV5-1 - CASSLYFAGASLVGANVLTF TGCGCCAGCAGCTTGTATTTTGCGGGGGCTTCTCTAGTAGGGGCCAACGTCCTGACTTTC
TRBJ2-2 TRBV28 TRBD1 CASITPLGTANTGELFF TGTGCCAGCATCACACCTCTAGGGACAGCGAACACCGGGGAGCTGTTTTTT
TRBJ1-2 TRBV5-1 - CASSLNWQSYGYTF TGCGCCAGCAGCTTGAATTGGCAGTCCTATGGCTACACCTTC
TRBJ2-6 TRBV18 TRBD1 CASSRQGAMSGANVLTF TGTGCCAGCTCTAGACAGGGGGCAATGTCTGGGGCCAACGTCCTGACTTTC
TRBJ2-3 TRBV2 TRBD2 CASAGEETDTQYF TGTGCCAGCGCGGGAGAAGAGACAGATACGCAGTATTTT
TRBJ1-2 TRBV19 TRBD1 CASSTRQGANYGYTF TGTGCCAGTAGTACCAGACAGGGGGCTAACTATGGCTACACCTTC
TRBJ1-5 TRBV7-2 TRBD1 CASSTGTGVLQPQHF TGTGCCAGCAGCACCGGGACAGGGGTGCTTCAGCCCCAGCATTTT
TRBJ1-2 TRBV4-1 TRBD1 CASSQAGTGGPYGYTF TGCGCCAGCAGCCAAGCCGGGACAGGGGGACCCTATGGCTACACCTTC
TRBJ2-7 TRBV5-6 - CASSFDRISYEQYF TGTGCCAGCAGTTTCGACAGGATCTCCTACGAGCAGTACTTC
TRBJ2-7 TRBV11-1 - CASSLADSFTNEQYF TGTGCCAGCAGCTTAGCGGACAGTTTCACCAACGAGCAGTACTTC